Presented here are 25 T cell receptor beta chains from one specimen sequenced in a study of shared clonotypes between healthy human individuals (dated by TCRdb to the early 2020s). Libraries were prepared through the immunoSEQ multiplex PCR assay. Not all clones reach the TCRdb copy of this immuneACCESS table, which keeps in-frame sequences only. Checked studies attribute under half of the gap to unresolved V genes and leave the rest unexplained. The sample table records over a million clones; about 75% of these occur just once. Over 1.3% of the sample is held by the ten biggest clonotypes. Sequenced: memory CD4+ T cells sorted from blood. Sample cell subset or site, as interpreted from the label and publication: CD45RA-negative fraction. The receptors here all came from a young man in good health.

This clone has ten or more counts. The chain recombines TRBV19 with TRBJ1-6; TRBD1 is a possible D gene (5 bases). Germline CDR1 reads LNHDA; CDR2 reads SQIVND (reference sequence). V lost 4 bases, J lost 6 bases, and 10 bases lay in between. This CDR3 has 14 residues. The CDR3 here is CASSTGRFNSPLHF. In DNA, the CDR3 is TGTGCCAGTAGTACGGGACGGTTTAATTCACCCCTCCACTTT.

This clone was detected only once. The chain combines TRBV9 with TRBJ2-1; no clear D gene. CDR1 and CDR2 from the germline V gene are SGDLS and YYNGEE. Trimming left V 4 bases short and J 4 bases short, with 6 bases between. The CDR3 is 12 residues long. CDR3 DNA sequence: TGTGCCAGCAGCCAGAATTACAATGAGCAGTTCTTC. Protein: CASSQNYNEQFF.

The genes are TRBV5-5 and TRBJ1-5; D not resolved. The length of the CDR3 is 15 residues. Trimming removed 5 bases from V and 0 bases from J, with 12 bases in between. Germline CDR1 SGHKS, CDR2 YYEKEE (reference sequence). The CDR3 region is CASRLGAGSNQPQHF. The CDR3 DNA reads TGTGCCAGCAGGCTAGGAGCAGGTAGCAATCAGCCCCAGCATTTT.

At least ten counts were recorded for this clone. The gene calls are TRBV14 and TRBJ2-2; a weak D match, TRBD1 (5 bases). Germline V lookup: CDR1 SGHDN, CDR2 FVKESK. V shed 1 base and J shed 7 bases, with 7 bases lying between them. This CDR3 is built from 13 residues. The CDR3: CASSQVGVGELFF. The CDR3 region has the DNA TGTGCCAGCAGCCAAGTAGGGGTCGGGGAGCTGTTTTTT.

The V gene is TRBV7-8, the J gene TRBJ1-5; D might be TRBD1 (6 bases). The CDR3 runs 16 residues. Germline V gene data show CDR1 as SGHVS and CDR2 as FQNEAQ. The V and J ends lost 7 bases and 7 bases respectively, with 23 bases between them. CDR3 residues: CASTDGSGGLGQPQHF. The CDR3, as DNA: TGTGCCAGCACCGACGGTTCTGGGGGGCTGGGACAGCCCCAGCATTTT.

This chain uses TRBV18 with TRBJ1-6; D is unclear. CDR1 is KGHSH, CDR2 LQKENI, per germline. V lost 4 bases and J lost 9, with 10 bases in between. The CDR3 covers 13 residues. CDR3 bases: TGTGCCAGCTCACATGACGGTGGTTCACCCCTCCACTTT. This codes for CASSHDGGSPLHF.

The chain joins TRBV7-9 to TRBJ2-1; D may be TRBD1 or TRBD2 (5 bases each). Looked up from germline, CDR1 is SEHNR and CDR2 is FQNEAQ (reference sequence). The CDR3 consists of 16 residues. Trimming removed 4 bases at V and 0 bases at J, with 13 bases between. CDR3 residues: CASSSRDPGSYNEQFF. As DNA, the CDR3 is TGTGCCAGCAGCTCAAGGGACCCGGGCTCCTACAATGAGCAGTTCTTC.

The count of this clone is one. This rearrangement joins TRBV11-1 to TRBJ2-5; 7 bases agree with TRBD1. The CDR3 contains 14 residues. After removal of 5 bases from V and 5 bases from J, the junction contained 8 bases not matched to a gene. Germline V CDR1 and CDR2: SGHAT, FQDESV (reference sequence). The CDR3 nucleotides are TGTGCCAGCAGCCAGCTAGGGGGCCCGGAGACCCAGTACTTC. Translating it yields CASSQLGGPETQYF.

CDR3 residues: CASSPRTQNTGELFF. The CDR3 coding sequence is TGTGCCAGCAGCCCCCGGACCCAGAACACCGGGGAGCTGTTTTTT. The rearrangement links TRBV5-4 to TRBJ2-2; D unclear. The V and J ends lost 4 bases and 1 base respectively, with 11 bases between them. CDR1 SGHNT and CDR2 YYREEE come from the germline V gene (reference sequence). This CDR3 comprises 15 residues.

This clone was seen only once. This sequence joins TRBV18 and TRBJ1-4; TRBD1 aligns across 7 bases. The CDR3 has 15 residues. The germline gives CDR1 KGHSH, CDR2 LQKENI. J gave up 5 bases and V 3 bases, and 6 bases lay outside the gene matches. CDR3 sequence: CASSPSGQQNEKLFF. The CDR3 region has the DNA TGTGCCAGCTCACCTTCGGGACAGCAAAATGAAAAACTGTTTTTT.

The rearrangement uses TRBV5-1 and TRBJ2-5; 9 bases align to TRBD1. Trimming took 3 bases from V and 2 from J; bases not matched to a gene: 11. Germline lookup yields CDR1 SGHRS and CDR2 YFSETQ. The CDR3 consists of 17 residues. The CDR3 DNA sequence: TGCGCCAGCAGCTCGGGCCCGGGACAGGGTATACAAGAGACCCAGTACTTC. As protein: CASSSGPGQGIQETQYF.

This rearrangement joins TRBV30 to TRBJ1-3; 8 bases are shared with TRBD1. The J segment lost 4 bases and the V segment lost 4 bases, leaving 6 bases of the junction unmatched. The CDR3 covers 14 residues. Looked up from germline, CDR1 is GTSNPN and CDR2 is SVGIG (reference sequence). This CDR3 reads CAWKTGVSGNTIYF. CDR3 in DNA: TGTGCCTGGAAGACAGGGGTGTCAGGAAACACCATATATTTT. The whole variable domain, filled in from reference TRBV30 and TRBJ1-3, reads SQTIHQWPATLVQPVGSPLSLECTVEGTSNPNLYWYRQAAGRGLQLLFYSVGIGQISSEVPQNLSASRPQDRQFILSSKKLLLSDSGFYLCAWKTGVSGNTIYFGEGSWLTVV.

V usage is TRBV7-9 and J usage is TRBJ2-3, with 8 bases fitting TRBD2. V gave up 4 bases and J gave up 2 bases; unmatched junction bases: 11. CDR3 length equals 17 residues. Per the germline V gene, CDR1 is SEHNR and CDR2 is FQNEAQ (reference sequence). Here the CDR3 reads CASSYPSGGGITDTQYF. The CDR3, as DNA: TGTGCCAGCAGCTACCCCTCGGGCGGGGGGATCACAGATACGCAGTATTTT.

The rearrangement links TRBV30 to TRBJ1-3; D uncertain. This CDR3 comprises 13 residues. V lost 2 bases and J 0 bases, leaving 5 bases between the germline ends. CDR1 and CDR2 (germline): GTSNPN, SVGIG (reference sequence). The CDR3 loop is CAWSQSSGNTIYF. The CDR3 DNA reads TGTGCCTGGAGTCAGAGCTCTGGAAACACCATATATTTT.

The genes are TRBV12-5 and TRBJ2-1; the D gene is possibly TRBD2 (6 bases). Trimming left V 0 bases short and J 4 bases short, with 10 bases between. This CDR3 has 15 residues. Germline V gene sequence: CDR1 LGHNT, CDR2 FRNRAP. The CDR3 loop reads CASGLVLGGYNEQFF. CDR3 nucleotides: TGTGCTAGTGGTTTGGTACTCGGGGGATACAATGAGCAGTTCTTC.

The chain joins TRBV5-6 to TRBJ2-2; 9 bases align to TRBD1. Germline lookup yields CDR1 SGHDT and CDR2 YYEEEE. J lost 5 bases, V lost 4 bases, and 9 bases had no gene match. The CDR3 runs 16 residues. CDR3 nucleotides: TGTGCCAGCAGCCTCCCATCCGGGACAGGGACCGGGGAGCTGTTTTTT. This translates into CASSLPSGTGTGELFF.

The chain joins TRBV19 to TRBJ1-6; D remains ambiguous. V lost 0 bases and J lost 8, with 5 bases in between. The CDR3 consists of 13 residues. Germline V CDR1 and CDR2: LNHDA, SQIVND (reference sequence). In DNA form, the CDR3 reads TGTGCCAGTAGTATAGACCGAGATTCACCCCTCCACTTT. The encoded protein is CASSIDRDSPLHF. The full variable domain, completed using reference TRBV19 and TRBJ1-6, is DGGITQSPKYLFRKEGQNVTLSCEQNLNHDAMYWYRQDPGQGLRLIYYSQIVNDFQKGDIAEGYSVSREKKESFPLTVTSAQKNPTAFYLCASSIDRDSPLHFGNGTRLTVT.

This clone came up a few times. The chain recombines TRBV7-6 with TRBJ2-7, with 12 bases fitting TRBD2. The CDR3 sequence is 17 residues long. Germline assignment: CDR1 SGHVS and CDR2 FNYEAQ. The V gene end was trimmed by 5 bases and the J gene end by 2 bases; junction bases not matched to a gene: 10. The CDR3 here is CASSAKAGLAGPYEQYF. CDR3 in DNA: TGTGCCAGCAGCGCTAAAGCTGGACTAGCGGGGCCCTACGAGCAGTACTTC.

This chain links TRBV7-9 with TRBJ2-5; D possibly corresponds to TRBD2 (5 bases). The CDR3 has 13 amino acids. The V end lost 4 bases, the J end lost 5 bases, and 11 bases lay between the germline ends. Germline V lookup: CDR1 SEHNR, CDR2 FQNEAQ (reference sequence). CDR3: CASSSSRGETQYF. Here the CDR3 DNA reads TGTGCCAGCAGCTCGTCAAGAGGGGAGACCCAGTACTTC.

This chain links TRBV9 with TRBJ2-1; D remains unclear. This CDR3 is built from 15 residues. Per germline, CDR1 SGDLS and CDR2 YYNGEE. Trimming left V 0 bases short and J 4 bases short, with 11 bases between. The CDR3 region has the DNA TGTGCCAGCAGCGTAGAAGGAATTGCTTACAATGAGCAGTTCTTC. It specifies CASSVEGIAYNEQFF.

CDR3 sequence (DNA): TGTGCCAGCAGCTTACAGGGAAGCTCCTACAATGAGCAGTTCTTC. Translated: CASSLQGSSYNEQFF. The chain combines TRBV7-3 with TRBJ2-1; D possibly corresponds to TRBD1 (5 bases). V lost 2 bases and J lost 0, with 8 bases in between. This CDR3 spans 15 amino acids. Germline assignment: CDR1 SGHTA and CDR2 FQGTGA.

The chain links TRBV19 to TRBJ1-5; 7 bases agree with TRBD1. This CDR3 spans 16 amino acids. Germline lookup yields CDR1 LNHDA and CDR2 SQIVND (reference sequence). Trimming took 10 bases from V and 2 from J; bases not matched to a gene: 14. The CDR3, as DNA: TGTGCCATCAGTCCCAATAACAGGGGTGGCAATCAGCCCCAGCATTTT. This encodes CAISPNNRGGNQPQHF.

This sequence joins TRBV30 and TRBJ1-4; no reliable D call. Trimming pared 3 bases from V and 8 bases from J, leaving 7 bases between. Germline assignment: CDR1 GTSNPN and CDR2 SVGIG (reference sequence). This CDR3 has 11 amino acids. CDR3 sequence: CAWREAEKLFF. The CDR3, as DNA: TGTGCCTGGAGGGAAGCGGAAAAACTGTTTTTT.

For the CDR3, the DNA is TGTGCCAGCAGCTATTTCGGGAACACCGGGGAGCTGTTTTTT. Its protein product is CASSYFGNTGELFF. The chain has TRBV7-2 and TRBJ2-2, with no clear D. In germline, CDR1 is SGHTA, CDR2 FQGNSA. Trimming took 4 bases from V and 1 from J, leaving 7 bases between them. The CDR3 consists of 14 residues.

This clone turned up a few times. V usage is TRBV6-1 and J usage is TRBJ1-6; D uncertain. This CDR3 has 11 amino acids. Germline lookup yields CDR1 MNHNS and CDR2 SASEGT. Trimming took 2 bases from V and 17 from J, leaving 10 bases between them. CDR3 bases: TGTGCCAGCAGTGAATATCTCGCCGTCCACTTT. Translation: CASSEYLAVHF.